Listed below are T cell receptor beta chains from one sample, sequenced in a study of beta chain features in type 1 diabetes. Assay used: immunoSEQ multiplex PCR; TCRdb lists only in-frame clones, some missing. The repertoire holds about 900,000 clones, 17% seen once, with 0.02% to 0.025% in the top ten. Sequencing input: naive CD4+ T cells from blood. Receptors originate from a woman aged 18 to 35 in good health. Both conserved end residues are part of each CDR3. A D gene is named only where the DNA matches it firmly. Size tells how often a clone was seen (once, few, many) or the class of an expanded clone, and some rows leave it out.

V	size	D	CDR3
TRBV7-2	few	.	CASSFSRSSNQPQHF
TRBV28	.	.	CASSFGYRFQPQHF
TRBV9	.	TRBD2	CASSGGLAGGPDTQYF
TRBV2	.	TRBD1	CASEGTGIVYEQYF
TRBV10-3	.	.	CAISRGPQGTDTQYF
TRBV6-6	.	.	CASKSGANVLTF
TRBV5-1	few	.	CASSLVLGYGELFF
TRBV28	.	.	CASSQWGDSYEQYF
TRBV5-6	.	.	CASSLDGRPNTEAFF
TRBV9	few	.	CASSPTTGRTDTQYF
TRBV5-1	.	TRBD1	CASSVGTGITGELFF
TRBV28	.	.	CASSRTLGAGWEEKLFF
TRBV18	few	.	CASSTYTDTQYF
TRBV7-9	.	TRBD2	CASSFWTSESEQYF
TRBV28	few	.	CASSFTGGPSYEQYF
TRBV7-3	.	TRBD2	CASGVAGADTQYF
TRBV14	few	.	CASSRNQGGEQFF
TRBV2	.	.	CASSEGWGAAYEQYF
TRBV2	few	TRBD1	CASNHRGRGNQPQHF
TRBV5-1	.	.	CASSLGGPQETQYF
TRBV5-1	.	TRBD1	CASSLGGQGEQFF
TRBV29-1	.	.	CSVHRGPQSLAGYTF
TRBV7-6	.	.	CASSSGATQETQYF
TRBV7-2	few	.	CASSLEGHYSTQHF
TRBV7-2	.	.	CASSLTVAGSEETQYF
TRBV7-2	few	TRBD2	CASSSGLAGGTDTQYF
TRBV10-3	few	.	CAIRPVGDSSGNTIYF
TRBV19	.	TRBD1	CASSPGQGRHGYTF
TRBV4-3	.	.	CASSQAGGTGGNTIYF
TRBV10-1	.	.	CASSDQANTGELFF
TRBV7-2	.	.	CASSRSRGQWNTGELFF
TRBV7-8	.	TRBD2	CASSQSAGVLVETQYF
TRBV27	.	.	CASSLAGLTEAFF
TRBV6-5	.	TRBD2	CASSRGTRSTDTQYF
TRBV7-9	few	.	CASSTSTGSEQFF
TRBV11-3	.	TRBD2	CASSYGTSESTDTQYF
TRBV18	few	.	CASSIRDGGSKLFF
TRBV19	.	TRBD1	CASSIPTGGAAFF
TRBV7-3	few	TRBD1	CASSLIGTGGAEQFF
TRBV9	few	.	CASSVGQDGAVEQPQHF
TRBV6-5	.	.	CASRRQRTDTQYF
TRBV2	.	TRBD1	CASSRQGETPYGYTF
TRBV5-1	.	TRBD2	CASSLAAGGFEQFF
TRBV6-6	few	TRBD1	CATYRDRGGNQPQHF
TRBV28	.	.	CASTRGKGTLGGYEQYF
TRBV21-1	many	.	CASSSGIQYF
TRBV5-6	.	.	CASSLVGPGVSNQPQHF
TRBV15	.	.	CATSRGFRADEKLFF
TRBV5-1	.	.	CASSLGNRVGYGYTF
TRBV6-5	.	.	CASSYAAVGGYGYTF
TRBV5-6	few	.	CASSVVGEQFF
TRBV28	.	.	CASTHRDSQETQYF
TRBV4-2	few	TRBD2	CASSPPGGLAGKDRAFF
TRBV19	.	TRBD2	CASSMGSGRSYNEQFF
TRBV15	few	.	CATSRDRQEAYNEQFF
TRBV18	.	.	CASFGVSSMFF
TRBV5-1	few	TRBD2	CASSLALAGGGETQYF
TRBV7-9	few	.	CASSFIRGPEAFF
TRBV2	few	TRBD2	CASGLAEIDTQYF